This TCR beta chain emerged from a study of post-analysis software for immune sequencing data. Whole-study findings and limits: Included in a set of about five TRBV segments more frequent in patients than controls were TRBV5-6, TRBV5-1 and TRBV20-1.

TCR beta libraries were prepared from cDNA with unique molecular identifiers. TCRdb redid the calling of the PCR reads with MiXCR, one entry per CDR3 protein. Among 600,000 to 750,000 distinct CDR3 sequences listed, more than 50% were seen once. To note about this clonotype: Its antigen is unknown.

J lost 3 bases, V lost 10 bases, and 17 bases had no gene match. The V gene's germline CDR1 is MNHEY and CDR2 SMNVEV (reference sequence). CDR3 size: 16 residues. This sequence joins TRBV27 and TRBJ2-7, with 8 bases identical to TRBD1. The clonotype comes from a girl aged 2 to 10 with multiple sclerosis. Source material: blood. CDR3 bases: TGTGCCATCCTCCTCCGGACGGGACAGGCGATCTACGAGCAGTACTTC. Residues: CAILLRTGQAIYEQYF.